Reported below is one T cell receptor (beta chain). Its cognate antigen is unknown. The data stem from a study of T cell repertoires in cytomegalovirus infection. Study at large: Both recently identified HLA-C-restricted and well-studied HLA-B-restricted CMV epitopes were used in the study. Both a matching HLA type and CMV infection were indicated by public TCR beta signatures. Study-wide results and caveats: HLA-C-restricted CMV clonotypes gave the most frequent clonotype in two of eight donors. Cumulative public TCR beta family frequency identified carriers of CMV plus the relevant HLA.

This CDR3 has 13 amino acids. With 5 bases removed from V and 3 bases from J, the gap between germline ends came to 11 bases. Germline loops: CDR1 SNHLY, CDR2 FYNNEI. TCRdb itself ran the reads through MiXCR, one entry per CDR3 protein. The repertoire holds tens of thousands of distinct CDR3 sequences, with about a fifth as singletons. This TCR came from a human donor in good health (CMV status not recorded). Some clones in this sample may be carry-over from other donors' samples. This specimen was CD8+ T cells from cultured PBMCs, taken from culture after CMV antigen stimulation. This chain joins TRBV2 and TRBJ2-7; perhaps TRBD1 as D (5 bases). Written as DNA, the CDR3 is TGTGCCAGCAGTCCAGACAGAAACTACGAGCAGTACTTC. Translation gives CASSPDRNYEQYF.